The 7 T cell receptor beta chains listed next were all sequenced from one sample in a study of identical twins. Each CDR3 protein is one row after TCRdb ran MiXCR on the 5' RACE reads. The table includes hundreds of thousands of distinct CDR3 sequences, over 9% detected once. The same sample was also studied in work on yellow fever vaccine responses in identical twins.

Material for sequencing was CD8+ T cells sorted from blood. Receptors were obtained from a woman aged 18-29 years in good health.

This clonotype was observed many times. The rearrangement uses TRBV9 and TRBJ2-1; D gene ambiguous. The ends were cut back, 5 bases at V and 7 bases at J, with 10 bases in the middle. This CDR3 has 12 residues. Germline V gene sequence: CDR1 SGDLS, CDR2 YYNGEE. The CDR3 is CASRGWGNEQFF. Here the CDR3 DNA reads TGTGCCAGCAGGGGGTGGGGTAATGAGCAGTTCTTC.

Ten or more counts support this clonotype. The rearrangement uses TRBV13 and TRBJ2-5; 8 positions agree with TRBD1. Losses at the gene ends were 2 bases for V and 4 bases for J; bases not matched to a gene: 3. The CDR3 contains 14 residues. CDR1 and CDR2 (germline): PRHDT, FYEKMQ (reference sequence). The CDR3 sequence: CASSLKGQVETQYF. Here the CDR3 DNA reads TGTGCCAGCAGCTTAAAGGGACAGGTAGAGACCCAGTACTTC.

This clonotype has a single count. The chain is built from TRBV20-1 and TRBJ2-7, with 9 bases fitting TRBD2. The V segment lost 0 bases and the J segment 2 bases; nucleotides outside the gene matches: 11. Germline values: CDR1 DFQATT, CDR2 SNEGSKA (reference sequence). This CDR3 comprises 17 residues. The CDR3 coding sequence is TGCAGTGCTAGAGAGGGCAGCGGGGGGCCATCCCCCTACGAGCAGTACGTC. Translated, it gives CSAREGSGGPSPYEQYV.

This chain links TRBV7-9 with TRBJ2-7, with TRBD1 matching over 7 bases. The ends lost 4 bases at V and 0 bases at J; junction bases unmatched: 12. The CDR3 is 17 residues long. Germline values: CDR1 SEHNR, CDR2 FQNEAQ (reference sequence). CDR3 residues: CASSSRIRDSDSYEQYF. The CDR3 DNA is TGTGCCAGCAGCTCAAGAATTAGGGACAGCGACTCCTACGAGCAGTACTTC.

This clonotype was picked up a small number of times. V usage is TRBV5-1 and J usage is TRBJ2-1, with TRBD2 as a possible D gene (6 bases). CDR3 length: 18 amino acids. Germline V CDR1 and CDR2: SGHRS, YFSETQ. The germline V and J ends were trimmed by 1 base and 3 bases, with 20 bases remaining between them. CDR3 sequence (DNA): TGCGCCAGCAGCTTGTTCTTTAGCGGCACCACGAACTACAATGAGCAGTTCTTC. Translating gives CASSLFFSGTTNYNEQFF.

The CDR3 coding sequence is TGTGCCAGCAGCTTAGTATCGGGCCCAGCGGGACTCAATGAGCAGTTCTTC. Protein: CASSLVSGPAGLNEQFF. The rearrangement joins TRBV7-2 to TRBJ2-1, with TRBD2 identical over 7 bases. The V and J ends lost 1 base and 6 bases, in that order; junction bases with no gene match: 12. The V gene's germline CDR1 is SGHTA and CDR2 FQGNSA. The CDR3 runs 17 residues. Variable domain in full (rest from reference TRBV7-2 and TRBJ2-1): GAGVSQSPSNKVTEKGKDVELRCDPISGHTALYWYRQSLGQGLEFLIYFQGNSAPDKSGLPSDRFSAERTGGSVSTLTIQRTQQEDSAVYLCASSLVSGPAGLNEQFFGPGTRLTVL.

The chain employs TRBV5-1 and TRBJ2-7; possibly TRBD1 or TRBD2 for D (6 bases each). Germline assignment: CDR1 SGHRS and CDR2 YFSETQ. The CDR3 runs 15 residues. V lost 2 bases to trimming and J lost 4 bases, with 16 bases between them. CDR3 sequence: CASSFPGGQIYEQYF. CDR3 in DNA: TGCGCCAGCAGCTTCCCCGGGGGACAAATTTACGAGCAGTACTTC.